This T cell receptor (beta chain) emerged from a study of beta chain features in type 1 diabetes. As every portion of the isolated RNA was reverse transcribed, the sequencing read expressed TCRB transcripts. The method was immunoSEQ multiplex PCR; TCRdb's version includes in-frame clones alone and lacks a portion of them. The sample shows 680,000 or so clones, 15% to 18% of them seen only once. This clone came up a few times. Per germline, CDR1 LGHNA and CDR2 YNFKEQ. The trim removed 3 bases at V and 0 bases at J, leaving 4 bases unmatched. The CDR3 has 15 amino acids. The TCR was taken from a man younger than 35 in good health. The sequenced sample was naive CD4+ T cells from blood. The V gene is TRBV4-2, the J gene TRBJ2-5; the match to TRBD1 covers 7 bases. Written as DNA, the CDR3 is TGTGCCAGCAGCCAGGGTGACAGGGACCAAGAGACCCAGTACTTC. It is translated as CASSQGDRDQETQYF.